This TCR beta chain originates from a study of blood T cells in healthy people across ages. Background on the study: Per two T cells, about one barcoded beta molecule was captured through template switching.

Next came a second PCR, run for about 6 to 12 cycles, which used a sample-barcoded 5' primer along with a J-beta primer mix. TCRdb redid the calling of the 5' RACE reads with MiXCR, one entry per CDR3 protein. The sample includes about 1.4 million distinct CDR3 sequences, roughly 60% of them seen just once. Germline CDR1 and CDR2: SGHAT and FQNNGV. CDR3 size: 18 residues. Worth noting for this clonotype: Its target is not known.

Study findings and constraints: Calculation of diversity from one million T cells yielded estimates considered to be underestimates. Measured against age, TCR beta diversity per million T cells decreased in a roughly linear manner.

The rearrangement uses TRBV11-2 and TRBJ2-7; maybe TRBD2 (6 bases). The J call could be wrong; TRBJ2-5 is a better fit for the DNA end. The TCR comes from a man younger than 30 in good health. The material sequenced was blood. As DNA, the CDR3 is TGTGCCAGCAGCCCCCCATCACGGGACTCCAAGCAAGTCGGGACCCAGTACTTC. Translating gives CASSPPSRDSKQVGTQYF.